The T cell receptor (beta chain) under discussion was sequenced for a study of OX40 agonist ivuxolimab in advanced cancers. V was shortened by 4 bases and J by 5 bases, with 18 bases between the two germline ends. Germline lookup yields CDR1 LNHDA and CDR2 SQIVND (reference sequence). The length of the CDR3 is 16 residues. Libraries were prepared by immunoSEQ multiplex PCR; TCRdb keeps only in-frame clonotypes and omits some of them. This sample carries 76,000 or so clones, about 89% of them seen once, and the ten largest clones take 0.7% to 0.9%. The origin of this receptor is an adult with an advanced solid tumor such as melanoma, head and neck, liver or kidney cancer. The specimen was CD4+ or CD8+ T cells sorted from blood, collected in a trial of the OX40 agonist ivuxolimab. The chain employs TRBV19 and TRBJ1-5; D call uncertain. CDR3 sequence: CASSTLVRVSDQPQHF. Here the CDR3 DNA reads TGTGCCAGTAGTACCCTCGTCCGGGTATCGGATCAGCCCCAGCATTTT.